A single sample gave rise to the 4 T cell receptor beta chains below, sequenced in a study of CD8+CD57+ T cells in acquired aplastic anemia. The template for TCR beta VDJ and CDR3 sequence profiling was genomic DNA. TCRdb recomputed calls from the reads with MiXCR, one row per CDR3 protein. The sample consists of roughly 290,000 distinct CDR3 sequences, approximately 58% of them appearing once. Patients chosen for sequencing had shown CD8+CD57+ cell expansion by flow cytometry. Material: sorted CD4+, CD8+, or CD8+CD57+ T cells (not recorded which) from PBMCs. Every receptor here comes from a human donor with aplastic anemia.

This clonotype was recorded a few times. The rearrangement uses TRBV7-9 and TRBJ2-3; 9 nucleotides match TRBD1. V shed 4 bases, J shed 2 bases, and the junction held 13 bases outside the gene matches. The CDR3 totals 18 residues. Germline V gene lookup returns CDR1 SEHNR and CDR2 FQNEAQ (reference sequence). CDR3 sequence: CASSWAGGTGRVTDTQYF. CDR3 sequence (DNA): TGTGCCAGCAGCTGGGCCGGTGGGACAGGGAGGGTCACAGATACGCAGTATTTT.

Remarks on this clonotype: The CDR3 end shows no conserved phenylalanine or tryptophan, and so a read error is likely. The chain recombines TRBV20-1 with TRBJ1-6; the match to TRBD1 covers 7 bases. V shed 6 bases, J shed 5 bases, and the junction held 7 bases outside the gene matches. The germline V gene encodes CDR1 DFQATT and CDR2 SNEGSKA (reference sequence). The length of the CDR3 is 14 residues. CDR3 protein: CSANPGQNNSPLHS. CDR3 coding DNA: TGCAGTGCGAACCCGGGACAGAATAATTCACCCCTCCACTCT.

This clonotype was detected ten times or more. The chain uses TRBV6-6 and TRBJ1-2, with TRBD1 as a possible D gene (5 bases). Germline CDR1 and CDR2: MNHNY and SVGAGI (reference sequence). The CDR3 totals 15 residues. The ends were cut back, 4 bases at V and 1 base at J, with 13 bases in the middle. The CDR3 region has the DNA TGTGCCAGCAGTTCCTCGGGTAGGGGTAACTATGGCTACACCTTC. Residues: CASSSSGRGNYGYTF.

At least ten counts were recorded for this clonotype. The rearrangement uses TRBV5-1 and TRBJ1-1, with 7 bases identical to TRBD1. The CDR3 sequence is 15 residues long. Per germline, CDR1 SGHRS and CDR2 YFSETQ. V lost 3 bases and J lost 10; bases outside the gene matches: 15. CDR3 DNA: TGCGCCAGCAGCTCACCCTCGACAGGGTATCGCCGAGCTTTCTTT. This sequence encodes CASSSPSTGYRRAFF.